A selection of T cell receptor beta chains follows, all from one sample in a study of OX40 agonist ivuxolimab in advanced cancers. Only in-frame clones appear in the TCRdb table, and some are missing; sequencing was by immunoSEQ multiplex PCR. The sample consists of around 19,000 clones, 70% to 90% of them appearing once. The sample was CD4+ or CD8+ T cells sorted from blood, taken in a trial of the OX40 agonist ivuxolimab. The receptors derive from an adult with an advanced solid tumor such as melanoma, head and neck, liver or kidney cancer. CDR3s include the opening cysteine and the closing phenylalanine or tryptophan. D genes are given only for firm matches. Size is omitted from some rows. Given values are once, few, many or a class for expanded clones.

>NA|TRBJ2-3|TRBV6-5|NA
TGTGCCAGCAGCTTACAGGGACCCAGAGATACGCAGTATTTT
CASSLQGPRDTQYF
>NA|TRBJ2-2|TRBV4-3|NA
TGCGCCAGCAGCCAAGATCTTCAGAGGGCCGTCACCGGGGAGCTGTTTTTT
CASSQDLQRAVTGELFF
>NA|TRBJ2-2|TRBV5-1|NA
TGCGCCAGCAGCTTGGCCCAGCACGTACGTGGCGGGGAGCTGTTTTTT
CASSLAQHVRGGELFF
>NA|TRBJ1-2|TRBV6-5|NA
TGTGCCAGCAGTTCTCCCCCCGAGGACTATGGCTACACCTTC
CASSSPPEDYGYTF
>NA|TRBJ1-4|TRBV5-4|NA
TGTGCCAGCAGCTTAAGCGGGGCCCCCAGGGAAAAACTGTTTTTT
CASSLSGAPREKLFF
>NA|TRBJ2-7|TRBV27|TRBD1
TGTGCCAGCAGTTCAGGACAGGGTGGATCCTACGAGCAGTACTTC
CASSSGQGGSYEQYF
>NA|TRBJ1-5|TRBV4-3|NA
TGCGCCAGCAGCCAAGATGGTCGAGGGGGGAGCAATCAGCCCCAGCATTTT
CASSQDGRGGSNQPQHF
>NA|TRBJ1-4|TRBV4-1|TRBD1
TGCGCCAGCAGCCAAGATTATAGGGGACAGGGAAATGAAAAACTGTTTTTT
CASSQDYRGQGNEKLFF
>NA|TRBJ1-5|TRBV6-1|NA
TGTGCCAGCACCCCTATTGGAGGCAGCAATCAGCCCCAGCATTTT
CASTPIGGSNQPQHF
>NA|TRBJ2-3|TRBV5-1|TRBD1
TGCGCCAGCAGCTTGTACCGGACAGGGGGCGGGGACACGCAGTATTTT
CASSLYRTGGGDTQYF
>NA|TRBJ1-1|TRBV18|TRBD1
TGTGCCAGCTCCCGGGACAGGGGGTCTTCGGTTTTTTCGGCTTTCTTT
CASSRDRGSSVFSAFF
>NA|TRBJ1-4|TRBV27|TRBD1
TGTGCCAGCAGTACCCGACAGGGACTGGGTGAAAAACTGTTTTTT
CASSTRQGLGEKLFF
>NA|TRBJ2-7|TRBV11-2|TRBD2
TGTGCCAGCAGCTTTTCCGCGGGAGGGAGGGAGCAGTACTTC
CASSFSAGGREQYF
>NA|TRBJ2-3|TRBV9|TRBD2
TGTGCCAGCAGCGTAGGGGGAGGGGTAATAGATACGCAGTATTTT
CASSVGGGVIDTQYF
>once|TRBJ2-2|TRBV5-1|NA
TGCGCCAGCAGCTGGAGAGGGGCCGGGGAGCTGTTTTTT
CASSWRGAGELFF
>NA|TRBJ1-5|TRBV10-3|NA
TGTGCCATCAGTGAGGACGGGGGCGCCGGTCAGCCCCAGCATTTT
CAISEDGGAGQPQHF
>few|TRBJ2-7|TRBV2|NA
TGTGCCAGCAGTGATCCTTGGCAGGGACGCGAGGAGCAGTACTTC
CASSDPWQGREEQYF
>NA|TRBJ2-1|TRBV11-3|NA
TGTGCCAGCAGCTTAGCGTATTCTGGTGAGCAGTTCTTC
CASSLAYSGEQFF
>NA|TRBJ1-2|TRBV6-5|TRBD1
TGTGCCAGCAGTTCCACAGGGGGCGCTTGGGGCTACACCTTC
CASSSTGGAWGYTF
>once|TRBJ2-3|TRBV18|NA
TGTGCCAGCTCACCGGACAGCGGGTTCTTTAAGACGCAGTATTTT
CASSPDSGFFKTQYF
>NA|TRBJ2-3|TRBV29-1|TRBD1
TGCAGCGTTGGACAGGGGGATATCACAGATACGCAGTATTTT
CSVGQGDITDTQYF
>NA|TRBJ2-7|TRBV7-9|TRBD1
TGTGCCAGCAGTTTATTCGGGACAGGGGTCCCCTACGAGCAGTACTTC
CASSLFGTGVPYEQYF
>NA|TRBJ1-5|TRBV19|NA
TGTGCCAGTAGGGTCGGGCTCCCCAATCAGCCCCAGCATTTT
CASRVGLPNQPQHF
>NA|TRBJ2-1|TRBV18|NA
TGTGCCAGCTCACCACAATACAGCTACAATGAGCAGTTCTTC
CASSPQYSYNEQFF
>NA|TRBJ2-1|TRBV5-5|TRBD1
TGTGCCAGCAGCGCCGGACAGGAATACAATGAGCAGTTCTTC
CASSAGQEYNEQFF
>NA|TRBJ1-1|TRBV4-1|NA
TGCGCCAGCAGCCAAGCCCACAGAATGAACACTGAAGCTTTCTTT
CASSQAHRMNTEAFF
>NA|TRBJ1-1|TRBV11-3|TRBD1
TGTGCCAGCAGCCCAGGACAGGGGTTGTACACTGAAGCTTTCTTT
CASSPGQGLYTEAFF
>once|TRBJ1-2|TRBV5-6|NA
TGTGCCAGCAGCCCATGGACTGGCTATGGCTACACCTTC
CASSPWTGYGYTF
>NA|TRBJ1-4|TRBV15|NA
TGTGCCACCAGCAGAGGACAGGCCGTTACAACTAATGAAAAACTGTTTTTT
CATSRGQAVTTNEKLFF
>NA|TRBJ1-2|TRBV7-9|NA
TGTGCCAGCAGCAATAGGGGTGGTGGCTACACCTTC
CASSNRGGGYTF
>NA|TRBJ1-3|TRBV23-1|TRBD1
TGCGCCAGCAGCACTCCCCCGACAGGGGTCGGCGGAAACACCATATATTTT
CASSTPPTGVGGNTIYF
>NA|TRBJ1-5|TRBV10-3|NA
TGTGCCATCAGTGATAGGGGGGATCAGCCCCAGCATTTT
CAISDRGDQPQHF
>NA|TRBJ2-2|TRBV10-3|TRBD2
TGTGCCCTCCTCGCTCCTAGCGGGGGGGGTGACACCGGGGAGCTGTTTTTT
CALLAPSGGGDTGELFF
>NA|TRBJ1-1|TRBV5-1|NA
TGCGCCAGGGGGTCGGACGACACGGGAGTTGTCGTAGCTTTCTTT
CARGSDDTGVVVAFF
>once|TRBJ2-4|TRBV11-3|NA
TGTGCCAGCAGCTTAAGGAGCGTAGCCAAAAACATTCAGTACTTC
CASSLRSVAKNIQYF
>few|TRBJ1-2|TRBV6-5|NA
TGTGCCAGCAGTTACAGGCAGGCTAACTATGGCTACACCTTC
CASSYRQANYGYTF
>NA|TRBJ2-5|TRBV19|TRBD1
TGTGCCAGTAGTGGCACAGGGGAAGAGACCCAGTACTTC
CASSGTGEETQYF
>NA|TRBJ2-2|TRBV19|NA
TGTGCCAGTAGTACTGCAGGGACGAACACCGGGGAGCTGTTTTTT
CASSTAGTNTGELFF
>NA|TRBJ2-7|TRBV9|TRBD1
TGTGCCAGCAGCGTAGGACGGGACAGGGCCGAGCAGTACTTC
CASSVGRDRAEQYF
>NA|TRBJ1-1|TRBV11-2|TRBD1
TGTGCCAGCAGCTTGGCAGGGGGGAACACTGAAGCTTTCTTT
CASSLAGGNTEAFF
>NA|TRBJ2-7|TRBV2|NA
TGTGCCAGCAGTGTTAATGGAGGGAACGACGAGCAGTACTTC
CASSVNGGNDEQYF
>NA|TRBJ2-1|TRBV7-3|NA
TGTGCCAGCAGCCTACGGAAGGGACCAGAATACAATGAGCAGTTCTTC
CASSLRKGPEYNEQFF
>NA|TRBJ1-1|TRBV5-1|NA
TGCGCCAGCAGCTTGGCGGGGGTGGGCACTGAAGCTTTCTTT
CASSLAGVGTEAFF
>NA|TRBJ1-4|TRBV29-1|TRBD1
TGCAGCGTTGAAGATGGGACAGGGGGAGAAAAACTGTTTTTT
CSVEDGTGGEKLFF
>NA|TRBJ2-7|TRBV7-2|NA
TGTGCCAGCTCCCTAATAGGGCGAGGGGAGCAGTACTTC
CASSLIGRGEQYF